This T cell receptor beta chain was identified during a study of identical twins. TCRdb re-called the 5' RACE reads through MiXCR, storing one row per CDR3 protein. The data hold about 500,000 distinct CDR3 sequences, with over 11% observed a single time. This sample was shared with a second study, whose subject was yellow fever vaccine responses in identical twins.

The clonotype was recovered from a young woman in good health. Sequenced sample: CD4+ T cells sorted from blood.

In DNA form, the CDR3 reads TGTGCTAGTGCCCCGTCGAGGGTAACGAACACCGGGGAGCTGTTTTTT. Its translation is CASAPSRVTNTGELFF. The chain links TRBV12-5 to TRBJ2-2; weak D call: TRBD2 (5 bases). Germline CDR1 reads LGHNT; CDR2 reads FRNRAP. V shed 7 bases and J shed 0 bases, with 15 bases lying between them. This CDR3 is 16 amino acids long. The full variable domain, with the rest looked up from reference TRBV12-5 and TRBJ2-2, is DARVTQTPRHKVTEMGQEVTMRCQPILGHNTVFWYRQTMMQGLELLAYFRNRAPLDDSGMPKDRFSAEMPDATLATLKIQPSEPRDSAVYFCASAPSRVTNTGELFFGEGSRLTVL.